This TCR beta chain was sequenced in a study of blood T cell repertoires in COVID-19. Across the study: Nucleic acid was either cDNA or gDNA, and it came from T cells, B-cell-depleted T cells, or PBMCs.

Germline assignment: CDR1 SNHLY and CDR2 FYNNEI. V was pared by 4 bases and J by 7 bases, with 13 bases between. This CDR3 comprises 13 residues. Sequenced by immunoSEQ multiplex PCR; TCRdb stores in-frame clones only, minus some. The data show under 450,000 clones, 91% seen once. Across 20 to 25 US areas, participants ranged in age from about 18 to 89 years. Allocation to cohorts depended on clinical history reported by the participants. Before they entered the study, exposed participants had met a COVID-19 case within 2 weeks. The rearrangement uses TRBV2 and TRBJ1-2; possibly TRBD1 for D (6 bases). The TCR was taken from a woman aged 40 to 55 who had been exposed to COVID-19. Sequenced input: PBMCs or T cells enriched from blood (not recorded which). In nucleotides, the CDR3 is TGTGCCAGCAGTGTTCGGGGGGGCGTTGGCTACACCTTC. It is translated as CASSVRGGVGYTF.